The text below deals with one T cell receptor beta chain. Its matching antigen is unknown. This CDR3 is 13 amino acids long. Germline V gene sequence: CDR1 SGHRS, CDR2 YFSETQ. V was cut by 4 bases and J by 8 bases, with 15 bases left in between. These data come from a study of chemoradiotherapy in HPV16-positive cancers. Only in-frame clones appear in the TCRdb table, and some are missing; sequencing was by immunoSEQ multiplex PCR. The sample contains tens of thousands of clones, 84% of which appear only once. General study findings and limits: Candidate HPV-specific clones and E7-related TCR motifs grew in tumor during treatment.

This clonotype was sampled from a human donor with HPV-associated anogenital cancer. Sample: blood, taken from a patient who underwent chemoradiotherapy. The chain has TRBV5-1 and TRBJ1-1, with D uncertain. The DNA for the CDR3 is TGCGCCAGCAGCACCCGGGAGACAACCGAAGCTTTCTTT. This encodes CASSTRETTEAFF.